The table lists the clone carrying this TCR beta chain with a few counts. These data belong to a study of identical twins. TCRdb re-derived calls from the 5' RACE reads in MiXCR, one entry per CDR3 protein. The sample shows about 250,000 distinct CDR3 sequences, about 14% of them seen only once. The V and J ends lost 4 bases and 2 bases respectively, with 18 bases between them. The CDR3 has 17 amino acids. CDR1 and CDR2 from the germline V gene are KGHDR and SFDVKD. Only healthy Caucasians were included as donors. The sequencing input was memory (CD45RO+) T cells sorted from blood. The genes are TRBV24-1 and TRBJ2-3; D is uncertain. The source is a woman between 18 and 30 years old in good health. The CDR3 region has the DNA TGTGCCACCAGTGACCCGGTCGACCCCCGTCTCACAGATACGCAGTATTTT. It translates to CATSDPVDPRLTDTQYF.